One sample yielded the 26 T cell receptor beta chains listed below, sequenced in a study of T-cell reconstitution after alpha-beta-depleted transplantation in children. The library targeted TCRbeta and was prepared with unique molecular identifiers. TCRdb ran MiXCR on the PCR reads and lists one entry per CDR3 protein. This sample has hundreds of thousands of distinct CDR3 sequences; 8.4% occur once, and the top ten carry less than 40%. Sequenced material: PBMCs, mostly from graft donor cells, taken 360 days after TCRalphabeta/CD19-depleted stem cell transplant. The origin of the receptors is a male patient between 2 and 15 years old who had a stem cell transplant for acute myeloid leukemia, so the T cells may come from the graft donor.

This clonotype was found a few times. This rearrangement joins TRBV7-2 to TRBJ2-5, with D uncertain. Germline V gene data show CDR1 as SGHTA and CDR2 as FQGNSA. This CDR3 is 12 amino acids long. Trimming shortened V by 1 base and J by 10 bases, and 10 bases separated the two germline ends. CDR3 DNA sequence: TGTGCCAGCAGCTTAGGGACCTCCGGCCAGTACTTC. Amino acid sequence: CASSLGTSGQYF.

This clonotype has ten or more counts. The chain carries TRBV24-1 and TRBJ2-7; D remains unclear. V lost 3 bases, J lost 5 bases, and 28 bases lay in between. The germline V gene encodes CDR1 KGHDR and CDR2 SFDVKD. The CDR3 consists of 19 residues. The chain's CDR3 is CATSDPASPLGIYADEQYV. The CDR3 DNA reads as TGTGCCACCAGTGATCCTGCCAGTCCCTTAGGAATTTATGCTGACGAGCAGTACGTC.

This clonotype was counted at least ten times. V is TRBV20-1 and J is TRBJ2-7; 7 nucleotides align to TRBD2. This CDR3 spans 14 amino acids. Germline lookup yields CDR1 DFQATT and CDR2 SNEGSKA (reference sequence). V trimming: 0 bases; J trimming: 4 bases; junction bases outside the gene matches: 6. CDR3 in amino acids: CSARDFRGEYEQYF. In DNA, the CDR3 is TGCAGTGCTAGAGATTTTCGGGGGGAATACGAGCAGTACTTC.

This chain connects TRBV5-5 to TRBJ2-1, with TRBD1 matching over 8 bases. The V segment lost 0 bases and the J segment 4 bases; nucleotides outside the gene matches: 6. The CDR3 spans 16 residues. Looked up from germline, CDR1 is SGHKS and CDR2 is YYEKEE (reference sequence). CDR3 nucleotides: TGTGCCAGCAGCTTGGTGGCAGGGGGCTTTTACAATGAGCAGTTCTTC. It translates to CASSLVAGGFYNEQFF.

Ten or more counts support this clonotype. The genes are TRBV20-1 and TRBJ2-3; no clear D gene. V lost 3 bases and J 2 bases, leaving 9 bases between the germline ends. In germline, CDR1 is DFQATT, CDR2 SNEGSKA (reference sequence). The CDR3 length is 13 residues. DNA of the CDR3: TGCAGTGCTAGGGGTCAGAACACAGATACGCAGTATTTT. Its translation is CSARGQNTDTQYF.

In this sample, this clonotype turned up many times. The J gene is TRBJ1-5, the V gene TRBV20-1; D ambiguous. The CDR3 covers 13 residues. Germline V CDR1 and CDR2: DFQATT, SNEGSKA (reference sequence). Deletions cut 3 bases from V and 0 bases from J, with 6 bases between. The CDR3 coding sequence is TGCAGTGCTAGCGTCTATAGCAATCAGCCCCAGCATTTT. Translating gives CSASVYSNQPQHF.

This clonotype occurred a few times. V gene TRBV5-1 combines with J gene TRBJ1-1; 12 nucleotides agree with TRBD1. V dropped 3 bases and J dropped 5; count of bases not matched to a gene: 8. The CDR3 spans 16 residues. From germline, CDR1 is SGHRS and CDR2 YFSETQ. DNA for the CDR3: TGCGCCAGCAGCTCGTCCCGGGACAGGGGGCCAACTGAAGCTTTCTTT. Encoded protein: CASSSSRDRGPTEAFF.

The chain joins TRBV7-9 to TRBJ2-2; 8 nucleotides align to TRBD2. V lost 3 bases to trimming and J lost 4 bases; unmatched junction nucleotides: 4. Germline V gene sequence: CDR1 SEHNR, CDR2 FQNEAQ (reference sequence). CDR3 length equals 15 residues. CDR3 residues: CASSFGTSLTGELFF. CDR3 DNA: TGTGCCAGCAGCTTCGGGACTAGTCTCACCGGGGAGCTGTTTTTT.

This clonotype was recorded at least ten times. The chain joins TRBV10-3 to TRBJ2-7; D may be TRBD1 or TRBD2 (6 bases each). CDR3 length: 15 amino acids. The germline CDR1 and CDR2 sequences are ENHRY and SYGVKD. Trimming pared 2 bases from V and 3 bases from J, leaving 14 bases between. The CDR3 spells CAISEDRRVLYEQYF. The CDR3, as DNA: TGTGCCATCAGTGAGGACAGGAGGGTCCTCTACGAGCAGTACTTC.

There are many counts of this clonotype. The genes are TRBV2 and TRBJ1-2; D not certain. Trimming left V 3 bases short and J 5 bases short, with 13 bases between. The CDR3 spans 14 residues. The V gene's germline CDR1 is SNHLY and CDR2 FYNNEI. CDR3: CASSEPALPYGYTF. CDR3 in DNA: TGTGCCAGCAGTGAGCCGGCCCTGCCGTATGGCTACACCTTC. Filled out from reference TRBV2 and TRBJ1-2, the complete variable domain reads EPEVTQTPSHQVTQMGQEVILRCVPISNHLYFYWYRQILGQKVEFLVSFYNNEISEKSEIFDDQFSVERPDGSNFTLKIRSTKLEDSAMYFCASSEPALPYGYTFGSGTRLTVV.

This sequence joins TRBV7-2 and TRBJ2-3, with 7 nucleotides matching TRBD1. The CDR3 spans 15 residues. Per germline, CDR1 SGHTA and CDR2 FQGNSA. With V trimmed by 8 bases and J by 9 bases, 17 bases remained unmatched. The DNA of the CDR3 is TGTGCCAGCCGACGACAGGGCGGCTCGGGGATCACGCAGTATTTT. Amino acids: CASRRQGGSGITQYF.

The chain has TRBV9 and TRBJ2-3, with D perhaps matching TRBD2 (6 bases). Trimming shortened V by 4 bases and J by 5 bases, and 20 bases separated the two germline ends. This CDR3 has 16 amino acids. CDR1 and CDR2 (germline): SGDLS, YYNGEE. The CDR3 nucleotides read TGTGCCAGCAGCCCGAGTCCCGGGACTGGGGTAGATACGCAGTATTTT. It translates to CASSPSPGTGVDTQYF. The full variable domain, rest sourced from reference TRBV9 and TRBJ2-3, is DSGVTQTPKHLITATGQRVTLRCSPRSGDLSVYWYQQSLDQGLQFLIQYYNGEERAKGNILERFSAQQFPDLHSELNLSSLELGDSALYFCASSPSPGTGVDTQYFGPGTRLTVL.

The table lists this clonotype with many counts. J is TRBJ2-7 and V is TRBV5-1; the match to TRBD2 covers 9 bases. The CDR3 has 17 residues. CDR1 is SGHRS and CDR2 is YFSETQ in the germline V gene. J lost 4 bases, V lost 0 bases, and 11 bases had no gene match. The CDR3 DNA is TGCGCCAGCAGCTTGGATTCCGGCGGGAGGGCCGGGTACGAGCAGTACTTC. Its translation: CASSLDSGGRAGYEQYF. Using reference TRBV5-1 and TRBJ2-7 for the parts outside the CDR3, the full variable domain is KAGVTQTPRYLIKTRGQQVTLSCSPISGHRSVSWYQQTPGQGLQFLFEYFSETQRNKGNFPGRFSGRQFSNSRSEMNVSTLELGDSALYLCASSLDSGGRAGYEQYFGPGTRLTVT.

This clonotype was counted ten times or more. The chain links TRBV10-2 to TRBJ2-3; TRBD2 agrees at 14 bases. V lost 4 bases to trimming and J lost 5 bases; unmatched junction nucleotides: 8. This CDR3 spans 17 amino acids. CDR1 is WSHSY and CDR2 is SAAADI in the germline V gene. The CDR3: CASSVQGLAGVVDTQYF. The CDR3 DNA reads TGCGCCAGCAGTGTTCAGGGACTAGCGGGAGTGGTAGATACGCAGTATTTT.

This clonotype was observed a handful of times. The genes are TRBV14 and TRBJ2-1; TRBD2 matches 7 bases. After removal of 2 bases from V and 9 bases from J, the junction contained 1 base not matched to a gene. This CDR3 region has 12 residues. Looked up from germline, CDR1 is SGHDN and CDR2 is FVKESK. CDR3 in DNA: TGTGCCAGCAGCCAAACGGGGGGTGAGCAGTTCTTC. Protein: CASSQTGGEQFF. Full variable domain (remainder filled in from reference TRBV14 and TRBJ2-1): EAGVTQFPSHSVIEKGQTVTLRCDPISGHDNLYWYRRVMGKEIKFLLHFVKESKQDESGMPNNRFLAERTGGTYSTLKVQPAELEDSGVYFCASSQTGGEQFFGPGTRLTVL.

This clonotype was counted many times. In nucleotides, the CDR3 is TGTGCCAGCAGTTTGCACAGGGTCAATGAGCAGTTCTTC. Translating gives CASSLHRVNEQFF. The genes are TRBV12-3 or TRBV12-4 and TRBJ2-1, with D possibly being TRBD1 (6 bases). Deletions cut 3 bases from V and 6 bases from J, with 9 bases between. There are 13 residues in the CDR3.

This clonotype has a handful of counts. This chain joins TRBV20-1 and TRBJ2-1; TRBD2 agrees at 11 bases. This CDR3 contains 16 residues. Germline CDR1 is DFQATT and CDR2 is SNEGSKA (reference sequence). With V trimmed by 1 base and J by 2 bases, 4 bases remained unmatched. This CDR3 is CSARGVLAGAYNEQFF. The CDR3 DNA is TGCAGTGCTAGAGGAGTACTAGCGGGGGCCTACAATGAGCAGTTCTTC.

This clonotype has a handful of counts. V gene TRBV4-3 combines with J gene TRBJ2-7, with TRBD1 matching 9 bases. J lost 3 bases, V lost 1 base, and 10 bases had no gene match. CDR3 size: 17 residues. In germline, CDR1 is LGHNA, CDR2 YSLEER. The CDR3: CASSQARQGQGIYEQYF. CDR3 DNA: TGCGCCAGCAGCCAAGCACGCCAGGGACAGGGAATCTACGAGCAGTACTTC.

This clonotype has at least ten counts. J is TRBJ1-1 and V is TRBV29-1; a possible D gene is TRBD1 (5 bases). The CDR3 has 13 amino acids. Germline loops: CDR1 SQVTM, CDR2 ANQGSEA. V shed 1 base and J shed 0 bases, with 6 bases lying between them. CDR3 in amino acids: CSVEGQMNTEAFF. CDR3 nucleotide sequence: TGCAGCGTTGAAGGACAGATGAACACTGAAGCTTTCTTT.

This clonotype was found a few times. The chain couples TRBV19 to TRBJ1-1; a weak D match, TRBD1 (6 bases). Deletions cut 5 bases from V and 0 bases from J, with 13 bases between. The germline CDR1 and CDR2 sequences are LNHDA and SQIVND (reference sequence). The CDR3 covers 15 residues. CDR3 in amino acids: CASSFLQGLNTEAFF. The CDR3 DNA sequence: TGTGCCAGTAGTTTTCTACAGGGTCTGAACACTGAAGCTTTCTTT.

This clonotype occurred many times. The V and J genes are TRBV30 and TRBJ1-2; D gene unclear. Trimming removed 2 bases from V and 7 bases from J, with 11 bases in between. The V gene's germline CDR1 is GTSNPN and CDR2 SVGIG (reference sequence). The length of the CDR3 is 12 residues. DNA of the CDR3: TGTGCCTGGAGTTCGACGGGAGTTGGCTACACCTTC. This translates into CAWSSTGVGYTF.

The chain links TRBV12-3 or TRBV12-4 to TRBJ2-7; 7 nucleotides align to TRBD1. J was trimmed by 0 bases and V by 3 bases; bases with no gene match: 5. This CDR3 contains 15 residues. The CDR3 bases are TGTGCCAGCAGTTTCAGGGGGACAGACTCCTACGAGCAGTACTTC. Its protein product is CASSFRGTDSYEQYF.

At least ten counts were recorded for this clonotype. This chain links TRBV7-3 with TRBJ2-1; D ambiguous. V lost 1 base to trimming and J lost 5 bases, with 15 bases between them. This CDR3 has 16 amino acids. Germline CDR1 is SGHTA and CDR2 is FQGTGA. The CDR3 DNA follows: TGTGCCAGCAGCTTAAATGGACGGCTTTGGGACAATGAGCAGTTCTTC. Amino acids: CASSLNGRLWDNEQFF. Full variable domain (rest looked up from reference TRBV7-3 and TRBJ2-1): GAGVSQTPSNKVTEKGKYVELRCDPISGHTALYWYRQSLGQGPEFLIYFQGTGAADDSGLPNDRFFAVRPEGSVSTLKIQRTERGDSAVYLCASSLNGRLWDNEQFFGPGTRLTVL.

The genes are TRBV10-3 and TRBJ1-5, with D possibly TRBD1 on 6 matching bases. Germline CDR1 reads ENHRY; CDR2 reads SYGVKD. The length of the CDR3 is 15 residues. Trimming left V 8 bases short and J 9 bases short, with 23 bases between. The chain's CDR3 is CAIGNLGGRESPQHF. In DNA form, the CDR3 reads TGTGCCATCGGAAACTTAGGGGGACGGGAGTCGCCCCAGCATTTT.

This clonotype appeared many times. The chain uses TRBV5-1 and TRBJ2-5; D is ambiguous. Germline CDR1 SGHRS, CDR2 YFSETQ. V was pared by 4 bases and J by 2 bases, with 12 bases between. The CDR3 has 14 amino acids. The CDR3 spells CASSEQINQETQYF. CDR3 DNA: TGCGCCAGCAGCGAACAGATTAATCAAGAGACCCAGTACTTC.

This clonotype appeared a few times. The chain is built from TRBV11-1 and TRBJ1-5; D gene unclear. The V and J ends lost 1 base and 2 bases respectively, with 18 bases between them. The V gene's germline CDR1 is SGHAT and CDR2 FQDESV (reference sequence). The CDR3 is 18 amino acids. The CDR3 region has the DNA TGTGCCAGCAGCTTAGGGGCAGGCGAGGACCAGGGCAATCAGCCCCAGCATTTT. This codes for CASSLGAGEDQGNQPQHF. Full variable domain (remainder filled in from reference TRBV11-1 and TRBJ1-5): EAEVAQSPRYKITEKSQAVAFWCDPISGHATLYWYRQILGQGPELLVQFQDESVVDDSQLPKDRFSAERLKGVDSTLKIQPAELGDSAMYLCASSLGAGEDQGNQPQHFGDGTRLSIL.